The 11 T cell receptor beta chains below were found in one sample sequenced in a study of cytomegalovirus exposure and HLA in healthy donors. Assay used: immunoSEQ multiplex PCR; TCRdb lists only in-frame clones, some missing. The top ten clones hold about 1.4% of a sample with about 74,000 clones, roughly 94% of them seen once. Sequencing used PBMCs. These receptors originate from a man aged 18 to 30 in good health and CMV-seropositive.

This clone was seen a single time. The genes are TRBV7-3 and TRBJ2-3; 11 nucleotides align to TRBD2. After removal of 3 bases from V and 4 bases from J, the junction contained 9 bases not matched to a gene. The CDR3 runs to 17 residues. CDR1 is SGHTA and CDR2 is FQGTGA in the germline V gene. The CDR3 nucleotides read TGTGCCAGCAGCTTCGCCCCTTTAGCGGGAGGGCCAGATACGCAGTATTTT. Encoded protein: CASSFAPLAGGPDTQYF.

This CDR3 is CASQGGGQPQHF. The CDR3 DNA sequence: TGTGCCAGTCAGGGGGGAGGCCAGCCCCAGCATTTT. This chain connects TRBV27 to TRBJ1-5; 7 bases map to TRBD1. Germline CDR1 and CDR2: MNHEY and SMNVEV (reference sequence). This CDR3 region has 12 residues. The V gene end was trimmed by 9 bases and the J gene end by 7 bases; junction bases not matched to a gene: 6.

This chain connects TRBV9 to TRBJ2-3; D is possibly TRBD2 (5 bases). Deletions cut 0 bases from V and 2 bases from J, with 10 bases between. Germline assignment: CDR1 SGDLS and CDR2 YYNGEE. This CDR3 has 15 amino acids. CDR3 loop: CASSVAGLHTDTQYF. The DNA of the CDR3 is TGTGCCAGCAGCGTAGCCGGACTTCACACAGATACGCAGTATTTT.

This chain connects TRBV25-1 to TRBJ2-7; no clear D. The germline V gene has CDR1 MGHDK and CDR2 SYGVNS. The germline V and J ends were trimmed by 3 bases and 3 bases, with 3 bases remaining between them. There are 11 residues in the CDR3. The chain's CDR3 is CASSDSYEQYF. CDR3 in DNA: TGTGCCAGCAGTGACAGCTACGAGCAGTACTTC.

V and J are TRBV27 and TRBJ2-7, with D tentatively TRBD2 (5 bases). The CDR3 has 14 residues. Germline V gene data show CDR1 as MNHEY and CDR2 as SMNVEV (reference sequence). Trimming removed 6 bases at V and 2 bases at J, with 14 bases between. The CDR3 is CASSPRGIPYEQYF. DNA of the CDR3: TGTGCCAGCAGCCCTCGAGGGATACCCTACGAGCAGTACTTC.

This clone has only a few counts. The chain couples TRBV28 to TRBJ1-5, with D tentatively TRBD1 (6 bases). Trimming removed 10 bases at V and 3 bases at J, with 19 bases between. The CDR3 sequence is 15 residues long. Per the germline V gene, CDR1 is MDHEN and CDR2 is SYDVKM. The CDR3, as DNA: TGTGCCACAGGGGCAGGGAAGATCCTCAATCAGCCCCAGCATTTT. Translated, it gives CATGAGKILNQPQHF.

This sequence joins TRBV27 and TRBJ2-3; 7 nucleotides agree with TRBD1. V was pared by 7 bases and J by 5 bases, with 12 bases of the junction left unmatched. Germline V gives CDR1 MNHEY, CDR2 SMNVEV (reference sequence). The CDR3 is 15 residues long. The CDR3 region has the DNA TGTGCCAGCATTGCTGATAAGGGGGCACAAGATACGCAGTATTTT. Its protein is CASIADKGAQDTQYF.

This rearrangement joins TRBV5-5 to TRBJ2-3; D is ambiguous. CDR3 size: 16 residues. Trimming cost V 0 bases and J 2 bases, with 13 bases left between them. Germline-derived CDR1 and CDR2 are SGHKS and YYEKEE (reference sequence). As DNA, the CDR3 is TGTGCCAGCAGCTTGGGGGCAGGCCTTTTCACAGATACGCAGTATTTT. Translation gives CASSLGAGLFTDTQYF.

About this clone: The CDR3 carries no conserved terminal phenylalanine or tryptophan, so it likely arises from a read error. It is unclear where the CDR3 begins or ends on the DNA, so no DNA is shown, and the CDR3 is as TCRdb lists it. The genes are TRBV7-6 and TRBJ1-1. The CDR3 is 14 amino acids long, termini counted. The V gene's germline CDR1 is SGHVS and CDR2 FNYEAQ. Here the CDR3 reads CASSLSPGIQLEMV.

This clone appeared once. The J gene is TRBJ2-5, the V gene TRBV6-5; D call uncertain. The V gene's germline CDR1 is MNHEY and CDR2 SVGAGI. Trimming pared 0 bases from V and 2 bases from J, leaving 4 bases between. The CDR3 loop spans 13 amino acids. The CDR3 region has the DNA TGTGCCAGCAGTTACTCCGGGCAAGAGACCCAGTACTTC. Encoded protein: CASSYSGQETQYF.

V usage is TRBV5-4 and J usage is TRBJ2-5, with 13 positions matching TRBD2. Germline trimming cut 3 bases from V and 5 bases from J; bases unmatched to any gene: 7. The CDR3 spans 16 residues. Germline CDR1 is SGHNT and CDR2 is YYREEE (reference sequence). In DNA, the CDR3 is TGTGCCAGCAGCTCGGGACTAGCGGGAAGTGGTGAGACCCAGTACTTC. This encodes CASSSGLAGSGETQYF.